This entry describes one TCR beta chain. The authors obtained over 95% purity in all sorted populations. The sequenced template was cDNA made from the entire isolated RNA. The data were produced by immunoSEQ multiplex PCR, yet TCRdb's version contains in-frame clones alone and is incomplete. Counted here are tens of thousands of clones, around a third occurring once; the ten biggest clones make up approximately 0.46%. This specimen comes from a study of beta chain features in type 1 diabetes. Overall study: Summed over all samples, the examined sorted cells came to 100 million to 130 million.

This CDR3 is 12 amino acids long. CDR1 and CDR2 from the germline V gene are SGHKS and YYEKEE (reference sequence). V lost 2 bases to trimming and J lost 10 bases, with 9 bases between them. The source material was stem cell memory CD4+ T cells from blood. This sequence was found in a woman younger than 35 in good health. The chain is built from TRBV5-5 and TRBJ2-2; D not certain. The CDR3 is CASSFRAQELFF. For the CDR3, the DNA is TGTGCCAGCAGCTTCAGAGCGCAGGAGCTGTTTTTT.